The 19 T cell receptor beta chains listed next were all sequenced from one sample in a study of blood T cells in healthy people across ages. With a J-beta primer mix and a sample-barcoded 5' primer, a second PCR ran about 7 to 11 cycles. A single record per CDR3 protein comes from TCRdb applying MiXCR to the 5' RACE reads. The top ten hold approximately 15% of the sample, which has just under 900,000 distinct CDR3 sequences, about 28% seen once. The sample comprised blood. These receptors originate from a woman older than 75 in good health.

On this clonotype itself: A read error may explain this, as a much larger clone is one base away. The rearrangement links TRBV6-2 or TRBV6-3 to TRBJ2-4, with D perhaps TRBD1 (7 bases). The V gene's germline CDR1 is MNHEY and CDR2 SVGEGT. The CDR3 loop spans 15 amino acids. This chain's CDR3 is CACSLTPGGINIQYF. Here the CDR3 DNA reads TGTGCCTGCAGTCTAACCCCAGGGGGGATAAACATTCAGTACTTC.

This clonotype was found once. A much larger clone sits a single nucleotide away, making a read error possible. The V and J genes are TRBV4-3 and TRBJ1-6; D not certain. The CDR3 sequence is 15 residues long. The ends were cut back, 0 bases at V and 10 bases at J, with 13 bases in the middle. CDR1 and CDR2 (germline): LGHNA, YSLEER. In DNA form, the CDR3 reads TGCGCCAGCAGCCAAGACTGGGAAATTGGATCACCCCTCCACTTT. This gives the protein CASSQDWEIGSPLHF.

This clonotype has a count of ten or more. The J gene is TRBJ2-1, the V gene TRBV7-2; 7 nucleotides align to TRBD2. The V gene's germline CDR1 is SGHTA and CDR2 FQGNSA. Trimming took 5 bases from V and 6 from J; bases not matched to a gene: 10. The length of the CDR3 is 15 residues. The CDR3 DNA is TGTGCCAGCAGCCCCCGGGGGGTCGTATTCAATGAGCAGTTCTTC. It yields the protein CASSPRGVVFNEQFF.

This clonotype came up once. This could be a read error, since a much larger clone is one nucleotide away. This chain joins TRBV24-1 and TRBJ2-1; D might be TRBD2 (6 bases). Trimming cost V 0 bases and J 0 bases, with 11 bases left between them. The CDR3 spans 17 residues. CDR1 is KGHDR, CDR2 SFDVKD, per germline. DNA for the CDR3: TGTGCCACCAGTGATTTGGCGGGGAGAAGCTCCTACAATGAGCAGTTCTTC. Encoded protein: CATSDLAGRSSYNEQFF.

The rearrangement joins TRBV12-3 or TRBV12-4 to TRBJ1-1, with TRBD1 matching 7 bases. The V and J ends lost 5 bases and 4 bases, in that order; junction bases with no gene match: 13. The CDR3 consists of 16 residues. DNA for the CDR3: TGTGCCAGCAGTACCCGCAGGGGGGCGCGGGGCACTGAAGCTTTCTTT. Amino acid sequence: CASSTRRGARGTEAFF.

This chain connects TRBV6-2 or TRBV6-3 to TRBJ1-1, with D unresolved. Trimming left V 7 bases short and J 4 bases short, with 7 bases between. The germline V gene encodes CDR1 MNHEY and CDR2 SVGEGT. The CDR3 spans 11 residues. In DNA, the CDR3 is TGTGCCAGCAATAGTTTCACTGAAGCTTTCTTT. This gives the protein CASNSFTEAFF.

This clonotype was seen repeatedly, ten times or more. The chain employs TRBV3-1 and TRBJ1-1; D is possibly TRBD1 (6 bases). V was cut by 3 bases and J by 3 bases, with 11 bases left in between. The CDR3 extends over 14 amino acids. The germline gives CDR1 LGHDT, CDR2 YNNKEL (reference sequence). The CDR3 region has the DNA TGTGCCAGCAGCCATTCAGGGGTACACACTGAAGCTTTCTTT. Translated, it gives CASSHSGVHTEAFF.

This clonotype was found a few times. This may stem from a read error, because a much larger clone lies one nucleotide away. The chain uses TRBV3-1 and TRBJ2-7; 7 nucleotides line up with TRBD1. TRBJ2-4 explains the end of the DNA better; the J call may be wrong. The CDR3 consists of 15 residues. Germline V gene data show CDR1 as LGHDT and CDR2 as YNNKEL (reference sequence). The CDR3, as DNA: TGTGCCAACAGCCCCACGGACAGGATAGGGGGCATTCAGTACTTC. The encoded protein is CANSPTDRIGGIQYF.

In its sample, this clonotype was seen many times. This chain connects TRBV7-2 to TRBJ1-6; 10 bases fit TRBD1. V gave up 3 bases and J gave up 8 bases; unmatched junction bases: 4. The germline gives CDR1 SGHTA, CDR2 FQGNSA. This CDR3 is 15 amino acids long. CDR3 protein: CASSLTGGADSPLHF. The DNA for the CDR3 is TGTGCCAGCAGCTTGACAGGGGGCGCTGATTCACCCCTCCACTTT.

This clonotype has a count of ten or more. The chain recombines TRBV6-1 with TRBJ1-5; D is unresolved. The ends were cut back, 4 bases at V and 3 bases at J, with 13 bases in the middle. This CDR3 spans 15 amino acids. The germline V gene encodes CDR1 MNHNS and CDR2 SASEGT. The CDR3 nucleotides are TGTGCCAGCAGTGGGTACAGCGTTCTCAATCAGCCCCAGCATTTT. Protein: CASSGYSVLNQPQHF.

The CDR3 DNA is TGTGCCAGCACCAACGGAACTTTGGGGACTGAAGCTTTCTTT. Encoded protein: CASTNGTLGTEAFF. The chain employs TRBV6-5 and TRBJ1-1; D gene uncertain. V lost 7 bases, J lost 5 bases, and 17 bases lay in between. CDR1 is MNHEY, CDR2 SVGAGI, per germline. The CDR3 is 14 amino acids.

This clonotype occurred many times. The chain is built from TRBV12-3 or TRBV12-4 and TRBJ1-1; D ambiguous. The CDR3 consists of 13 residues. Trimming shortened V by 6 bases and J by 1 base, and 9 bases separated the two germline ends. CDR3 DNA: TGTGCCAGCAGGATACAGCCGAACACTGAAGCTTTCTTT. As protein: CASRIQPNTEAFF.

On this clonotype: This may be a read error, as it is one base from a much larger clone. This chain links TRBV2 with TRBJ2-5, with D unclear. The germline V gene encodes CDR1 SNHLY and CDR2 FYNNEI. The CDR3 is 13 amino acids. CDR3 nucleotides: TGTGCCCGCAGTGTAGGCAGGCAAGAGACCCAGTACTTC. Translated, it gives CARSVGRQETQYF.

This clonotype came up many times. The chain recombines TRBV12-3 or TRBV12-4 with TRBJ2-7; TRBD2 agrees at 10 bases. Losses at the gene ends were 1 base for V and 6 bases for J; bases not matched to a gene: 9. This CDR3 has 16 amino acids. In nucleotides, the CDR3 is TGTGCCAGCAGTTTAGGTCTAGCGGGGGTCCTGGGCGAGCAGTACTTC. As protein: CASSLGLAGVLGEQYF.

The chain recombines TRBV12-3 or TRBV12-4 with TRBJ1-2; 8 bases are shared with TRBD1. The CDR3 loop spans 13 amino acids. The trim removed 2 bases at V and 8 bases at J, leaving 4 bases unmatched. The CDR3 here is CASSLTGQDGYTF. DNA of the CDR3: TGTGCCAGCAGTTTAACGGGACAGGACGGCTACACCTTC.

About this clonotype itself: Being one base from a much bigger clone, this may be a read error. This chain joins TRBV6-6 and TRBJ2-3; tentatively, D is TRBD2 (6 bases). There are 14 residues in the CDR3. Germline assignment: CDR1 MNHNY and CDR2 SVGAGI (reference sequence). CDR3 bases: TGTACCAGCAGTTCCCATGGACTAACAGATACGCAGTATTTT. Translating gives CTSSSHGLTDTQYF.

The V gene is TRBV7-6, the J gene TRBJ1-2, with a possible D match to TRBD1 (5 bases). The CDR3 sequence is 12 residues long. V was trimmed by 4 bases and J by 8 bases, leaving 11 bases between them. Germline V gene lookup returns CDR1 SGHVS and CDR2 FNYEAQ. The CDR3 coding sequence is TGTGCCAGCAGCTCTAATCAGGGAGGCTACACCTTC. This translates into CASSSNQGGYTF.

This clonotype was seen repeatedly, ten times or more. The chain couples TRBV7-2 to TRBJ1-4; D remains unclear. The V gene lost 2 bases and the J gene lost 13 bases, with 14 bases spanning the gap. CDR1 and CDR2 from the germline V gene are SGHTA and FQGNSA. The CDR3 loop spans 13 amino acids. The CDR3 sequence: CASSLSPPAGLFF. Written as DNA, the CDR3 is TGTGCCAGCAGCTTATCTCCCCCAGCCGGACTGTTTTTT.

Ten or more counts support this clonotype. This chain connects TRBV5-5 to TRBJ2-3; 13 bases map to TRBD2. With 4 bases clipped from V and 3 bases from J, the junction kept 17 bases outside the gene matches. CDR1 is SGHKS, CDR2 YYEKEE, per germline (reference sequence). The CDR3 spans 20 residues. The CDR3 region is CASSPTLKTGTSGITDTQYF. CDR3 in DNA: TGTGCCAGCAGCCCCACGTTAAAGACCGGGACTAGCGGGATTACAGATACGCAGTATTTT. Using reference TRBV5-5 and TRBJ2-3 for the parts outside the CDR3, the full variable domain is DAGVTQSPTHLIKTRGQQVTLRCSPISGHKSVSWYQQVLGQGPQFIFQYYEKEERGRGNFPDRFSARQFPNYSSELNVNALLLGDSALYLCASSPTLKTGTSGITDTQYFGPGTRLTVL.